This T cell receptor beta chain was profiled in a study of blood T cell repertoires in COVID-19 (dated by TCRdb to about 2020). Looking at the study overall: The collaborator samples originated in the United States, Italy and Spain and spanned the acute and convalescent phases of COVID-19. The material from the prospective study consisted of cDNA or gDNA derived from T cells, B-cell-depleted T cells, or PBMCs. Deeply sampled blood TCRbeta repertoires from subjects exposed to, actively infected with, or recovered from COVID-19 were included in the dataset. The repertoires were released in a freely available public database meant as a resource for research on the immune response to SARS-CoV-2. The samples were drawn from two sources: the first 160 participants of the ongoing ImmuneRACE study, and 1,254 subjects contributed by 6 global collaborators. The sample metadata nearly always contained a de-identified subject ID, COVID-19 status, age in years and sex. Where available, HLA class I and class II types were obtained from metadata supplied by the sample provider rather than from assay-based typing. Overall study results and their limits: How much clinical and demographic metadata was included differed by source and by participant, and the metadata was provided uncurated.

From the cysteine up to the phenylalanine, the CDR3 has a length of 15 residues. Only the CDR3 DNA stays, 45 bases, in frame from base 1. The junction shows trimming of 3 bases on V and 4 bases on J, and the gene matches do not reach 6 bases of it. CDR1 is given as LNHDA and CDR2 as SQIVND, both from the germline V gene (reference sequence). TCRbeta CDR3 regions were amplified from genomic DNA by means of the immunoSEQ Assay, a bias-controlled multiplex PCR. The authors' analysis ran thus. Within the assay, amplification of reference gene primers was used to estimate how many nucleated cells each sample contained. Sequence reads were collapsed and filtered to measure the absolute abundance of every unique TCRbeta CDR3 rearrangement. For each sample, productive Simpson clonality was calculated as the square root of Simpson's diversity index over productive rearrangements. TCRdb carries this immuneACCESS record with in-frame sequences only. Its versions omit some clonotypes, under half of them owing to an unresolved V gene in the studies checked, with the rest unexplained. V and J calls and clone size come straight from that table; D and trimming were deduced from the DNA. This sample is represented by 300,000 to 400,000 clones; roughly 87% of them were singletons. The ten largest clones capture roughly 9.9% of the sample.

One collaborating source in Seattle enrolled patients during active infection and followed them longitudinally through the course of disease. The collaborating institutions used their own protocols to collect whole blood in K2EDTA tubes. Collaborator samples were shipped for TCRbeta analysis as frozen whole blood, isolated PBMCs, or DNA extracted from either sample type. A note on this clone: The clone's antigen remains unknown. Within one base of it there is no much larger clone, and no base qualities were kept.

The chain is made from TRBV19 and TRBJ1-1; 9 bases in the middle match TRBD1. Sequencing used peripheral blood. The TCR sequence derives from a man younger than 40 with COVID-19, enrolled during active disease. The DNA reads TGTGCCAGTAGTATTTACGGACAGGGGCCCACTGAAGCTTTCTTT. It encodes CASSIYGQGPTEAFF.